This T cell receptor beta chain was sequenced in a study of T cell responses to AZD1222 COVID-19 vaccine. Study results and caveats: As reported, nearly half of all spike-specific TCRs target variant regions that are unmutated. A mostly white British donor set with more females was recruited, and clonal diversity was possibly underestimated.

Notes on this clone: No antigen is known for it.

CDR1 and CDR2 from the germline V gene are SNHLY and FYNNEI. The CDR3 sequence is 12 residues long. V lost 8 bases and J 8 bases, leaving 14 bases between the germline ends. TCRdb's copy holds only in-frame clones and misses some; the assay was immunoSEQ multiplex PCR. The sample consists of fewer than 200,000 clones, roughly nine tenths of them appearing once. This clonotype was obtained from an adult who received the AZD1222 COVID-19 vaccine. V is TRBV2 and J is TRBJ2-3; tentatively, D is TRBD1 (7 bases). Sequenced here: peripheral blood, sampled 28 days after the second AZD1222 dose. This CDR3 is CASAFQGGTQYF. The CDR3 bases are TGTGCCAGCGCCTTCCAGGGGGGTACGCAGTATTTT.